Following are 13 T cell receptor beta chains from one sample sequenced in a study of cytomegalovirus exposure and HLA in healthy donors. PCR involved 60 Vbeta and 13 Jbeta primers. The assay was immunoSEQ multiplex PCR, and TCRdb's table has in-frame clones only and misses some. The sample consists of around 94,000 clones, over 60% of them appearing once. Sequences were obtained from PBMCs. The receptors here all came from a man aged 25 to 45 in good health and CMV-seronegative.

V usage is TRBV4-2 and J usage is TRBJ2-2; 9 bases line up with TRBD2. The J segment lost 3 bases and the V segment lost 0 bases, leaving 5 bases of the junction unmatched. CDR3 length equals 17 residues. In germline, CDR1 is LGHNA, CDR2 YNFKEQ. The CDR3 DNA sequence: TGTGCCAGCAGCCAAGAGTGGCGGGGGGGATACACCGGGGAGCTGTTTTTT. Translation gives CASSQEWRGGYTGELFF.

This chain connects TRBV7-9 to TRBJ1-1, with 8 nucleotides matching TRBD1. The CDR3 has 14 amino acids. V was clipped by 1 base and J by 5 bases; unmatched bases: 3. CDR1 and CDR2 (germline): SEHNR, FQNEAQ (reference sequence). CDR3 loop: CASSLEGQGTEAFF. The CDR3 nucleotides read TGTGCCAGCAGCTTAGAAGGACAGGGTACTGAAGCTTTCTTT.

The rearrangement joins TRBV7-9 to TRBJ1-3; D gene unclear. The CDR3 sequence is 15 residues long. Per the germline V gene, CDR1 is SEHNR and CDR2 is FQNEAQ (reference sequence). Trimming removed 1 base at V and 0 bases at J, with 7 bases between. CDR3 DNA sequence: TGTGCCAGCAGCTTAGACAGAAGCTCTGGAAACACCATATATTTT. This codes for CASSLDRSSGNTIYF.

The chain employs TRBV29-1 and TRBJ1-3; TRBD1 matches at 8 bases. Losses at the gene ends were 4 bases for V and 3 bases for J; bases not matched to a gene: 2. Germline lookup yields CDR1 SQVTM and CDR2 ANQGSEA. The length of the CDR3 is 13 residues. The chain's CDR3 is CSVVGTGGNTIYF. The CDR3 nucleotides are TGCAGCGTTGTCGGGACAGGTGGAAACACCATATATTTT.

This clone was observed a handful of times. The CDR3 region is CASSGPGQGYEQYF. The DNA of the CDR3 is TGTGCCAGCAGTGGACCGGGACAGGGCTACGAGCAGTACTTC. The chain links TRBV25-1 to TRBJ2-7; 9 bases agree with TRBD1. CDR3 length: 14 residues. CDR1 and CDR2 from the germline V gene are MGHDK and SYGVNS. The junction had 4 bases not matched to a gene; V was cut back by 4 bases and J by 3 bases.

To note about this clone: This specimen includes other DNA sequences encoding the same CDR3. V is TRBV9 and J is TRBJ2-1, with 9 bases identical to TRBD1. After removal of 0 bases from V and 9 bases from J, the junction contained 4 bases not matched to a gene. Per the germline V gene, CDR1 is SGDLS and CDR2 is YYNGEE. The CDR3 totals 14 residues. The CDR3: CASSVAYRGREQFF. The CDR3 DNA is TGTGCCAGCAGCGTAGCGTACAGGGGGCGTGAGCAGTTCTTC. The entire variable domain, with the rest obtained from reference TRBV9 and TRBJ2-1, is as follows: DSGVTQTPKHLITATGQRVTLRCSPRSGDLSVYWYQQSLDQGLQFLIQYYNGEERAKGNILERFSAQQFPDLHSELNLSSLELGDSALYFCASSVAYRGREQFFGPGTRLTVL.

This clone has only a few counts. The chain employs TRBV12-5 and TRBJ2-5; 7 nucleotides align to TRBD1. The CDR3 is 14 residues long. The V and J ends lost 4 bases and 4 bases, in that order; junction bases with no gene match: 6. CDR1 and CDR2 (germline): LGHNT, FRNRAP. The CDR3 DNA follows: TGTGCTAGTGGTTGGGAAGGGGGCGCAGAGACCCAGTACTTC. Encoded protein: CASGWEGGAETQYF.

This clone has more than one count but fewer than ten. The chain uses TRBV10-2 and TRBJ2-7; unclear D gene. Trimming left V 4 bases short and J 6 bases short, with 10 bases between. This CDR3 is 12 amino acids long. Germline loops: CDR1 WSHSY, CDR2 SAAADI. The CDR3: CASSGPPTEQYF. The CDR3 DNA reads as TGCGCCAGCAGTGGGCCCCCCACCGAGCAGTACTTC.

Note on this clone: One junction end does not reproduce the germline sequence, and a read error may be involved. The rearrangement uses TRBV27 and TRBJ2-1, with 13 positions matching TRBD2. Germline V gene sequence: CDR1 MNHEY, CDR2 SMNVEV (reference sequence). The CDR3 runs to 15 residues. The CDR3 DNA sequence: TGTGCCAGCAGTCAGGGGACTAGCGGGGCCAATGGGCAGTTCTTC. Encoded protein: CASSQGTSGANGQFF.

The chain carries TRBV5-1 and TRBJ1-6; D is possibly TRBD1 (5 bases). Germline loops: CDR1 SGHRS, CDR2 YFSETQ. The CDR3 runs to 15 residues. V was cut by 0 bases and J by 8 bases, with 12 bases left in between. The CDR3 protein is CASSLGPTGDSPLHF. CDR3 sequence (DNA): TGCGCCAGCAGCTTGGGACCCACGGGGGATTCACCCCTCCACTTT.

The chain has TRBV7-2 and TRBJ2-1; D is perhaps TRBD2 (5 bases). The germline V gene has CDR1 SGHTA and CDR2 FQGNSA. V lost 6 bases, J lost 3 bases, and 15 bases lay in between. The CDR3 spans 15 residues. DNA for the CDR3: TGTGCCAGCAGGATCCAGAGCGGCCACTACAATGAGCAGTTCTTC. Amino acids: CASRIQSGHYNEQFF.

This chain joins TRBV2 and TRBJ2-1, with 12 bases matching TRBD2. CDR3 length: 17 amino acids. The trim removed 6 bases at V and 4 bases at J, leaving 10 bases unmatched. Germline lookup yields CDR1 SNHLY and CDR2 FYNNEI. The CDR3, as DNA: TGTGCCAGCAGGACCAGACTAGCGGGGGTTGTTTACAATGAGCAGTTCTTC. It yields the protein CASRTRLAGVVYNEQFF. Drawing the rest from reference TRBV2 and TRBJ2-1, the complete variable domain is EPEVTQTPSHQVTQMGQEVILRCVPISNHLYFYWYRQILGQKVEFLVSFYNNEISEKSEIFDDQFSVERPDGSNFTLKIRSTKLEDSAMYFCASRTRLAGVVYNEQFFGPGTRLTVL.

CDR3 region: CATKGLAENTGELFF. As DNA, the CDR3 is TGTGCCACCAAGGGACTAGCGGAGAACACCGGGGAGCTGTTTTTT. The chain employs TRBV6-4 and TRBJ2-2, with 11 bases identical to TRBD2. This CDR3 spans 15 amino acids. The V and J ends lost 10 bases and 1 base, in that order; junction bases with no gene match: 5. Germline V gene sequence: CDR1 MRHNA, CDR2 SNTAGT.